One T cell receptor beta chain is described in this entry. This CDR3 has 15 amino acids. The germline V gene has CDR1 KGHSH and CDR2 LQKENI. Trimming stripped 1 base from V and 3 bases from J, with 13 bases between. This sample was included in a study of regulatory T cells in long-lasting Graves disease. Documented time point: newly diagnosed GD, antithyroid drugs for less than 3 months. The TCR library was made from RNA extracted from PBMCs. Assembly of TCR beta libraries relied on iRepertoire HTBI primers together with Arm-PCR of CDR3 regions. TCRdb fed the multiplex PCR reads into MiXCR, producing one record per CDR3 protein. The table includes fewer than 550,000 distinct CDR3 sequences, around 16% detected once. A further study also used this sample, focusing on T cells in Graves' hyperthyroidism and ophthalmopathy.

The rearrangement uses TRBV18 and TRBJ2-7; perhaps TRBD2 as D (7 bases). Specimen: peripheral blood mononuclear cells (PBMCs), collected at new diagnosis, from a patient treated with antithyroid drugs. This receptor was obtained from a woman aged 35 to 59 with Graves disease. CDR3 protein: CASSPQDSGVYEQYF. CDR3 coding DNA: TGTGCCAGCTCACCACAGGACAGCGGGGTCTACGAGCAGTACTTC.